A selection of T cell receptor beta chains follows, all from one sample in a study of a mutant IDH1 vaccine in newly diagnosed glioma. Their antigens are not known. The protocol was immunoSEQ multiplex PCR, while the TCRdb copy is restricted to in-frame clones and leaves out a portion. The sample holds some 28,000 clones, roughly 80% seen once. The sample consisted of PBMCs, taken from a glioma patient whose treatment included an IDH1 peptide vaccine. These TCRs come from a woman aged 25 to 39 with glioma. The CDR3 runs from the conserved cysteine through the conserved F or W. The order of the fields is D gene, V gene, J gene, clone size, CDR3 protein, CDR3 DNA. D genes are given only for firm matches. Expanded clones get a size class; other rows say once, few or many, or leave the size out.

D gene: .; V gene: TRBV25-1; J gene: TRBJ2-6; clone size: .; CDR3 protein: CASTFGGSGANVLTF; CDR3 DNA: TGTGCCAGCACTTTCGGGGGCTCTGGGGCCAACGTCCTGACTTTC
D gene: TRBD1; V gene: TRBV30; J gene: TRBJ1-5; clone size: .; CDR3 protein: CAWRGQSNQPQHF; CDR3 DNA: TGTGCCTGGAGGGGACAGTCTAATCAGCCCCAGCATTTT
D gene: .; V gene: TRBV6-5; J gene: TRBJ1-4; clone size: few; CDR3 protein: CASSYFAGKMEKLFF; CDR3 DNA: TGTGCCAGCAGTTACTTCGCAGGGAAGATGGAAAAACTGTTTTTT
D gene: TRBD1; V gene: TRBV5-6; J gene: TRBJ1-1; clone size: few; CDR3 protein: CASSFRTGGTEAFF; CDR3 DNA: TGTGCCAGCAGCTTTCGGACAGGGGGCACTGAAGCTTTCTTT
D gene: .; V gene: TRBV6-1; J gene: TRBJ1-1; clone size: .; CDR3 protein: CASSRTGTAEAFF; CDR3 DNA: TGTGCCAGCAGCCGAACAGGGACGGCTGAAGCTTTCTTT
D gene: .; V gene: TRBV2; J gene: TRBJ2-3; clone size: .; CDR3 protein: CASSVPDTQYF; CDR3 DNA: TGTGCCAGCAGTGTTCCAGATACGCAGTATTTT
D gene: .; V gene: TRBV30; J gene: TRBJ2-2; clone size: .; CDR3 protein: CAWSRGFPGELFF; CDR3 DNA: TGTGCCTGGAGTAGGGGGTTCCCCGGGGAGCTGTTTTTT
D gene: .; V gene: TRBV9; J gene: TRBJ2-1; clone size: .; CDR3 protein: CASSVAPAGGLNEQFF; CDR3 DNA: TGTGCCAGCAGCGTAGCCCCCGCAGGGGGGTTGAATGAGCAGTTCTTC
D gene: .; V gene: TRBV5-6; J gene: TRBJ2-7; clone size: .; CDR3 protein: CASSSGSLSYEQYF; CDR3 DNA: TGTGCCAGCAGTTCCGGATCTCTCTCCTACGAGCAGTACTTC
D gene: .; V gene: TRBV7-8; J gene: TRBJ1-1; clone size: .; CDR3 protein: CASSPDSILGDTEAFF; CDR3 DNA: TGTGCCAGCAGCCCCGACAGTATTTTGGGGGACACTGAAGCTTTCTTT
D gene: TRBD1; V gene: TRBV5-4; J gene: TRBJ2-7; clone size: once; CDR3 protein: CASSLPRTGGLYEQYF; CDR3 DNA: TGTGCCAGCAGCTTGCCACGGACAGGGGGCCTTTACGAGCAGTACTTC
D gene: .; V gene: TRBV29-1; J gene: TRBJ1-2; clone size: .; CDR3 protein: CSVEASNYGYTF; CDR3 DNA: TGCAGCGTTGAGGCATCTAACTATGGCTACACCTTC
D gene: .; V gene: TRBV20-1; J gene: TRBJ2-7; clone size: .; CDR3 protein: CALPAETEQYF; CDR3 DNA: TGCGCCCTCCCGGCGGAAACCGAGCAGTACTTC
D gene: .; V gene: TRBV6-5; J gene: TRBJ2-7; clone size: .; CDR3 protein: CASSYRVTSGSYEQYF; CDR3 DNA: TGTGCCAGCAGTTACCGGGTGACCTCTGGTTCCTACGAGCAGTACTTC
D gene: .; V gene: TRBV6-5; J gene: TRBJ1-6; clone size: .; CDR3 protein: CASSYGYNSPLHF; CDR3 DNA: TGTGCCAGCAGTTACGGGTATAATTCACCCCTCCACTTT
D gene: .; V gene: TRBV19; J gene: TRBJ2-3; clone size: .; CDR3 protein: CASTSRDRTDTQYF; CDR3 DNA: TGTGCCAGCACCTCCAGGGACCGCACAGATACGCAGTATTTT
D gene: .; V gene: TRBV2; J gene: TRBJ1-5; clone size: .; CDR3 protein: CASSQRFLNQPQHF; CDR3 DNA: TGTGCCAGCAGTCAGAGGTTCCTCAATCAGCCCCAGCATTTT
D gene: .; V gene: TRBV19; J gene: TRBJ2-1; clone size: .; CDR3 protein: CASSRDSLKVDEQFF; CDR3 DNA: TGTGCCAGTAGCCGGGACTCGTTGAAAGTGGATGAGCAGTTCTTC
D gene: .; V gene: TRBV7-9; J gene: TRBJ1-1; clone size: .; CDR3 protein: CATHPYGAEAFF; CDR3 DNA: TGTGCCACCCACCCCTATGGGGCTGAAGCTTTCTTT
D gene: .; V gene: TRBV18; J gene: TRBJ1-2; clone size: .; CDR3 protein: CASSTQKNYGYTF; CDR3 DNA: TGTGCCAGCTCAACACAGAAGAACTATGGCTACACCTTC
D gene: .; V gene: TRBV4-2; J gene: TRBJ2-7; clone size: .; CDR3 protein: CASSQEDSSYEQYF; CDR3 DNA: TGTGCCAGCAGCCAAGAGGACAGCTCCTACGAGCAGTACTTC
D gene: TRBD1; V gene: TRBV6-5; J gene: TRBJ2-2; clone size: .; CDR3 protein: CASSSRTTKDRGLFF; CDR3 DNA: TGTGCCAGCAGTTCGCGTACTACGAAGGACAGGGGGCTGTTTTTT
D gene: TRBD1; V gene: TRBV9; J gene: TRBJ1-1; clone size: .; CDR3 protein: CASSPTGGWNTEAFF; CDR3 DNA: TGTGCCAGCAGCCCGACAGGGGGCTGGAACACTGAAGCTTTCTTT
D gene: .; V gene: TRBV6-1; J gene: TRBJ2-2; clone size: .; CDR3 protein: CAISEVPGQGSTGELFF; CDR3 DNA: TGTGCCATCAGTGAGGTTCCTGGGCAGGGAAGCACCGGGGAGCTGTTTTTT
D gene: .; V gene: TRBV5-6; J gene: TRBJ1-3; clone size: .; CDR3 protein: CASSLSSRRGNTIYF; CDR3 DNA: TGTGCCAGCAGCTTGAGCTCACGGCGCGGAAACACCATATATTTT
D gene: .; V gene: TRBV19; J gene: TRBJ2-7; clone size: .; CDR3 protein: CASSTLGTIYEQYF; CDR3 DNA: TGTGCCAGTAGTACCCTTGGGACCATCTACGAGCAGTACTTC
D gene: .; V gene: TRBV2; J gene: TRBJ1-6; clone size: .; CDR3 protein: CASSSSYNSPLHF; CDR3 DNA: TGTGCCAGCTCAAGCTCCTATAATTCACCCCTCCACTTT
D gene: .; V gene: TRBV6-5; J gene: TRBJ1-5; clone size: .; CDR3 protein: CASSQVMGNQPQHF; CDR3 DNA: TGTGCCAGCAGTCAGGTGATGGGCAATCAGCCCCAGCATTTT
D gene: TRBD1; V gene: TRBV5-1; J gene: TRBJ2-5; clone size: .; CDR3 protein: CASRLSGGFMETQYF; CDR3 DNA: TGCGCCAGCCGACTTTCAGGGGGCTTTATGGAGACCCAGTACTTC
D gene: .; V gene: TRBV25-1; J gene: TRBJ2-5; clone size: .; CDR3 protein: CASSGGKRSIETQYF; CDR3 DNA: TGTGCCAGCAGTGGGGGGAAGAGGAGCATAGAGACCCAGTACTTC
D gene: .; V gene: TRBV5-6; J gene: TRBJ1-5; clone size: few; CDR3 protein: CASSLSWEYQPQHF; CDR3 DNA: TGTGCCAGCAGCTTGAGTTGGGAGTATCAGCCCCAGCATTTT
D gene: .; V gene: TRBV10-3; J gene: TRBJ1-1; clone size: .; CDR3 protein: CAISEKPGTEAFF; CDR3 DNA: TGTGCCATCAGTGAGAAACCAGGAACTGAAGCTTTCTTT
D gene: .; V gene: TRBV13; J gene: TRBJ2-7; clone size: once; CDR3 protein: CASSFPGTTYEQYF; CDR3 DNA: TGTGCCAGCAGCTTCCCAGGGACGACCTACGAGCAGTACTTC
D gene: .; V gene: TRBV27; J gene: TRBJ1-1; clone size: .; CDR3 protein: CASSLSGRNTEAFF; CDR3 DNA: TGTGCCAGCAGTTTATCGGGGAGGAACACTGAAGCTTTCTTT
D gene: TRBD1; V gene: TRBV27; J gene: TRBJ1-1; clone size: .; CDR3 protein: CASIGQGAKGTEAFF; CDR3 DNA: TGTGCCAGCATCGGACAGGGGGCAAAGGGGACTGAAGCTTTCTTT
D gene: .; V gene: TRBV19; J gene: TRBJ2-1; clone size: .; CDR3 protein: CASSPRGYNEQFF; CDR3 DNA: TGTGCCAGTAGTCCCCGAGGCTACAATGAGCAGTTCTTC
D gene: .; V gene: TRBV2; J gene: TRBJ1-4; clone size: once; CDR3 protein: CASKDSLGDEKLFF; CDR3 DNA: TGTGCCAGCAAGGACAGCCTAGGGGATGAAAAACTGTTTTTT
D gene: .; V gene: TRBV5-6; J gene: TRBJ2-5; clone size: .; CDR3 protein: CASSFGRHQETQYF; CDR3 DNA: TGTGCCAGCAGCTTTGGACGGCATCAAGAGACCCAGTACTTC
D gene: .; V gene: TRBV7-2; J gene: TRBJ2-1; clone size: once; CDR3 protein: CASSSGARFNEQFF; CDR3 DNA: TGTGCCAGCAGCTCCGGGGCCCGTTTCAATGAGCAGTTCTTC
D gene: .; V gene: TRBV5-1; J gene: TRBJ1-4; clone size: .; CDR3 protein: CASSLDRNNEKLFF; CDR3 DNA: TGCGCCAGCAGCCTGGACAGAAATAATGAAAAACTGTTTTTT
D gene: .; V gene: TRBV11-2; J gene: TRBJ1-1; clone size: .; CDR3 protein: CASSRTGFTEAFF; CDR3 DNA: TGTGCCAGCAGCCGCACAGGCTTCACTGAAGCTTTCTTT
D gene: .; V gene: TRBV29-1; J gene: TRBJ1-1; clone size: once; CDR3 protein: CSVVTGTNTEAFF; CDR3 DNA: TGCAGCGTTGTGACCGGGACCAACACTGAAGCTTTCTTT
D gene: .; V gene: TRBV5-4; J gene: TRBJ2-4; clone size: .; CDR3 protein: CASSPGGLAKNIQYF; CDR3 DNA: TGTGCCAGCAGCCCCGGGGGCCTAGCCAAAAACATTCAGTACTTC
D gene: .; V gene: TRBV7-9; J gene: TRBJ1-1; clone size: .; CDR3 protein: CASSSEDSLYTEAFF; CDR3 DNA: TGTGCCAGCAGCTCAGAGGACAGTCTCTACACTGAAGCTTTCTTT
D gene: .; V gene: TRBV5-1; J gene: TRBJ2-1; clone size: .; CDR3 protein: CASNLLGSLGLAEQFF; CDR3 DNA: TGCGCCAGCAACCTACTAGGAAGCCTAGGGCTCGCTGAGCAGTTCTTC
D gene: TRBD1; V gene: TRBV7-8; J gene: TRBJ1-6; clone size: medium-sized; CDR3 protein: CASSLPDRVGSSYNSPLHF; CDR3 DNA: TGTGCCAGCAGCCTCCCGGACAGGGTTGGGAGCTCCTATAATTCACCCCTCCACTTT
D gene: .; V gene: TRBV25-1; J gene: TRBJ1-2; clone size: .; CDR3 protein: CASSAAGVQDGYTF; CDR3 DNA: TGTGCCAGCAGTGCGGCGGGGGTCCAAGATGGCTACACCTTC
D gene: TRBD2; V gene: TRBV29-1; J gene: TRBJ2-1; clone size: .; CDR3 protein: CSVESPGLAYNEQFF; CDR3 DNA: TGCAGCGTTGAGTCTCCGGGACTAGCCTACAATGAGCAGTTCTTC
D gene: .; V gene: TRBV25-1; J gene: TRBJ2-2; clone size: .; CDR3 protein: CASSESKGWGTGELFF; CDR3 DNA: TGTGCCAGCAGTGAATCAAAAGGCTGGGGCACCGGGGAGCTGTTTTTT
D gene: .; V gene: TRBV2; J gene: TRBJ1-1; clone size: .; CDR3 protein: CASTLGVGNTEAFF; CDR3 DNA: TGTGCCAGCACCCTAGGGGTTGGGAACACTGAAGCTTTCTTT
D gene: .; V gene: TRBV18; J gene: TRBJ1-2; clone size: .; CDR3 protein: CASSPRGGVDSAYGYTF; CDR3 DNA: TGTGCCAGCTCCCCCCGTGGGGGGGTCGACAGCGCCTATGGCTACACCTTC
D gene: .; V gene: TRBV2; J gene: TRBJ2-7; clone size: .; CDR3 protein: CASTKGPSTCEQYF; CDR3 DNA: TGTGCCAGCACTAAGGGCCCCTCGACCTGCGAGCAGTACTTC
D gene: TRBD1; V gene: TRBV5-6; J gene: TRBJ2-7; clone size: .; CDR3 protein: CAGQGSLTGEQYF; CDR3 DNA: TGTGCCGGACAGGGTTCTCTTACGGGGGAGCAGTACTTC
D gene: .; V gene: TRBV4-1; J gene: TRBJ2-3; clone size: .; CDR3 protein: CASSQDQGTTQYF; CDR3 DNA: TGCGCCAGCAGCCAAGATCAGGGGACTACGCAGTATTTT
D gene: TRBD1; V gene: TRBV7-9; J gene: TRBJ2-7; clone size: .; CDR3 protein: CASSLHGDRATYEQYF; CDR3 DNA: TGTGCCAGCAGCCTCCACGGGGACAGGGCTACTTACGAGCAGTACTTC